The TCR beta chain under discussion was sequenced for a study of blood T cell repertoires in COVID-19. For the study at large: The study drew acute and convalescent COVID-19 samples from the United States, Italy and Spain. PBMCs, B-cell-depleted T cells, or T cells provided the cDNA or gDNA that made up the material.

Per the original data handling: Nucleated cell number was recorded as an estimate derived from reference gene primer amplification. Produced via immunoSEQ multiplex PCR; TCRdb's table is partial and in-frame only. For V, J and clone size, that table is used; D and trimming come from the DNA. The sample has approximately 300,000 clones; approximately 90% are singletons. The CDR3 totals 16 residues. Trimming removed 0 bases at V and 5 bases at J, with 17 bases between. Germline CDR1 and CDR2: SGDLS and YYNGEE. The chain joins TRBV9 to TRBJ1-2; D gene uncertain. This receptor was identified in a woman in her thirties or forties with acute or convalescent COVID-19. Sequencing was done on a sample of peripheral blood. CDR3 amino acids: CASSVDPGEGWYGYTF. The CDR3 DNA reads as TGTGCCAGCAGCGTAGACCCCGGAGAGGGTTGGTATGGCTACACCTTC.